One sample yielded the 30 T cell receptor beta chains listed below, sequenced in a study of blood T cell repertoires in COVID-19. Data came from immunoSEQ multiplex PCR; TCRdb stores just in-frame clones and leaves some out. In the table there are some 50,000 clones, less than 95% of which are singletons. The sequenced sample was peripheral blood. The receptors originated from a man aged 40-49 years with acute or convalescent COVID-19.

The chain is built from TRBV6-6 and TRBJ1-5, with TRBD1 matching over 9 bases. The germline V gene has CDR1 MNHNY and CDR2 SVGAGI (reference sequence). The V segment lost 1 base and the J segment 2 bases; nucleotides outside the gene matches: 3. The CDR3 totals 16 residues. CDR3 residues: CASSYLGQGGNQPQHF. The CDR3 nucleotides are TGTGCCAGCAGTTACTTGGGACAGGGAGGCAATCAGCCCCAGCATTTT.

This clone came up once. The chain joins TRBV7-8 to TRBJ2-3; possible D gene TRBD2, 5 bases. Germline values: CDR1 SGHVS, CDR2 FQNEAQ. Between the trimmed V and J ends, which lost 6 bases and 2 bases, there was a span of 21 bases. This CDR3 has 17 residues. CDR3 DNA sequence: TGTGCCAGCAGGATCGCGGGTCCCCTAGGCTACACAGATACGCAGTATTTT. Its translation: CASRIAGPLGYTDTQYF.

V gene TRBV29-1 combines with J gene TRBJ1-6; D is possibly TRBD1 (6 bases). Trimming left V 5 bases short and J 5 bases short, with 10 bases between. The CDR3 runs to 13 residues. Germline V lookup: CDR1 SQVTM, CDR2 ANQGSEA. Here the CDR3 reads CSVRTENNSPLHF. CDR3 in DNA: TGCAGCGTTCGGACAGAGAATAATTCACCCCTCCACTTT.

This clone was observed a single time. V usage is TRBV28 and J usage is TRBJ1-3, with D perhaps matching TRBD1 (6 bases). Germline assignment: CDR1 MDHEN and CDR2 SYDVKM. Trimming pared 5 bases from V and 2 bases from J, leaving 16 bases between. CDR3 length equals 16 residues. The CDR3 loop reads CASSPRTELTGNTIYF. The CDR3 DNA is TGTGCCAGCAGTCCTCGGACAGAACTTACTGGAAACACCATATATTTT.

This clone was detected only once. This rearrangement joins TRBV7-8 to TRBJ2-7, with TRBD1 matching over 10 bases. The CDR3 has 14 amino acids. J was trimmed by 6 bases and V by 6 bases; bases with no gene match: 8. CDR1 is SGHVS, CDR2 FQNEAQ, per germline. The CDR3 reads CASSSTGTGVEQYF. CDR3 bases: TGTGCCAGCAGTTCTACCGGGACAGGGGTCGAGCAGTACTTC.

This CDR3 is CASSVKGGGWFGTGELFF. In DNA form, the CDR3 reads TGTGCCAGCAGCGTTAAAGGGGGCGGCTGGTTTGGCACCGGGGAGCTGTTTTTT. The rearrangement uses TRBV6-2 or TRBV6-3 and TRBJ2-2; 7 nucleotides agree with TRBD1. CDR1 and CDR2 (germline): MNHEY, SVGEGT. This CDR3 has 18 amino acids. V lost 6 bases, J lost 4 bases, and 17 bases stayed unmatched.

V and J are TRBV11-2 and TRBJ1-5; D gene uncertain. The length of the CDR3 is 13 residues. Germline CDR1 is SGHAT and CDR2 is FQNNGV. Trimming stripped 0 bases from V and 4 bases from J, with 4 bases between. In DNA, the CDR3 is TGTGCCAGCAGCTTAGAATCTAATCAGCCCCAGCATTTT. Translation gives CASSLESNQPQHF.

Remarks on this clone: An end of the junction does not agree with germline; a read error may underlie this. CDR3: CASSPGTSGGDTQYF. The CDR3 nucleotides read TGTGCTAGCAGCCCCGGGACTAGCGGGGGAGATACGCAGTATTTT. V gene TRBV7-7 combines with J gene TRBJ2-3, with 14 positions matching TRBD2. The CDR3 has 15 residues. Per the germline V gene, CDR1 is SSHAT and CDR2 is FNYEAQ (reference sequence). The variable domain in full, with the rest retrieved from reference TRBV7-7 and TRBJ2-3, is GAGVSQSPRYKVTKRGQDVTLRCDPISSHATLYWYQQALGQGPEFLTYFNYEAQPDKSGLPSDRFSAERPEGSISTLTIQRTEQRDSAMYRCASSPGTSGGDTQYFGPGTRLTVL.

The CDR3 is CASSPLAGSYEQYF. For the CDR3, the DNA is TGTGCCAGCTCACCCCTAGCGGGGTCCTACGAGCAGTACTTC. This sequence joins TRBV18 and TRBJ2-7; 9 positions match TRBD2. In germline, CDR1 is KGHSH, CDR2 LQKENI. V trimming: 3 bases; J trimming: 1 base; junction bases outside the gene matches: 1. The CDR3 covers 14 residues.

The V call is TRBV9, the J call TRBJ2-3, with 7 bases aligning to TRBD2. CDR3 length equals 15 residues. The V segment lost 0 bases and the J segment 5 bases; nucleotides outside the gene matches: 6. Germline V gene data show CDR1 as SGDLS and CDR2 as YYNGEE. CDR3 nucleotide sequence: TGTGCCAGCAGCGTAGGACTAGCTTCATTAGATACGCAGTATTTT. Encoded protein: CASSVGLASLDTQYF.

The gene calls are TRBV4-1 and TRBJ1-6; 8 positions agree with TRBD1. Germline lookup yields CDR1 MGHRA and CDR2 YSYEKL. V lost 0 bases and J lost 6; bases outside the gene matches: 7. CDR3 length equals 17 residues. CDR3 sequence reads: CASSQEGTGLGNSPLHF. DNA of the CDR3: TGCGCCAGCAGCCAAGAAGGGACAGGTCTCGGTAATTCACCCCTCCACTTT.

This rearrangement joins TRBV5-4 to TRBJ2-3; 7 bases align to TRBD1. V trimming: 4 bases; J trimming: 3 bases; junction bases outside the gene matches: 23. CDR1 and CDR2 (germline): SGHNT, YYREEE (reference sequence). The CDR3 length is 20 residues. In DNA form, the CDR3 reads TGTGCCAGCAGCGCGTCGCGAGGGGGCTCTACCCTATTAGCTACAGATACGCAGTATTTT. It translates to CASSASRGGSTLLATDTQYF.

The chain has TRBV10-1 and TRBJ2-3; possible D gene TRBD2, 7 bases. Between the trimmed V and J ends, which lost 5 bases and 1 base, there was a span of 13 bases. Per the germline V gene, CDR1 is WNHNN and CDR2 is SYGVQD (reference sequence). CDR3 size: 15 residues. CDR3 region: CASSPGGLGTDTQYF. As DNA, the CDR3 is TGCGCCAGCAGTCCCGGGGGGCTCGGCACAGATACGCAGTATTTT.

The chain couples TRBV6-2 or TRBV6-3 to TRBJ2-7; tentative D call: TRBD2 (6 bases). V dropped 7 bases and J dropped 3 bases, with 19 bases sitting between them. Germline loops: CDR1 MNHEY, CDR2 SVGEGT. The CDR3 is made up of 15 amino acids. The CDR3 spells CASTPMTGRDYEQYF. The CDR3 DNA sequence: TGTGCCAGCACCCCGATGACTGGGCGGGACTACGAGCAGTACTTC.

The gene calls are TRBV28 and TRBJ1-2; 8 positions agree with TRBD1. Trimming took 8 bases from V and 7 from J; bases not matched to a gene: 21. CDR1 is MDHEN, CDR2 SYDVKM, per germline. The length of the CDR3 is 17 residues. This CDR3 reads CASSPDPGTGVRSGYTF. The DNA for the CDR3 is TGTGCCAGCTCTCCGGACCCCGGGACAGGTGTTCGAAGTGGCTACACCTTC.

This rearrangement joins TRBV28 to TRBJ1-2; 8 positions match TRBD1. Germline assignment: CDR1 MDHEN and CDR2 SYDVKM. The CDR3 totals 18 residues. The junction had 19 bases not matched to a gene; V was cut back by 6 bases and J by 4 bases. The CDR3 loop is CASSPRSLAGTGTYGYTF. The CDR3 DNA reads as TGTGCCAGCAGCCCAAGAAGCTTAGCCGGGACAGGCACCTATGGCTACACCTTC.

The V call is TRBV10-2, the J call TRBJ1-2, with D perhaps TRBD1 (5 bases). Germline CDR1 and CDR2: WSHSY and SAAADI. With 2 bases removed from V and 6 bases from J, the gap between germline ends came to 10 bases. CDR3 length equals 13 residues. The CDR3 region has the DNA TGCGCCAGCAGTGAGGGGGGGTTGGATGGCTACACCTTC. Amino acid sequence: CASSEGGLDGYTF.

V usage is TRBV10-3 and J usage is TRBJ2-1; 10 bases are a match to TRBD2. This CDR3 has 17 amino acids. Germline CDR1 ENHRY, CDR2 SYGVKD. The V and J ends lost 2 bases and 6 bases, in that order; junction bases with no gene match: 10. The chain's CDR3 is CAISEGDLAGDLNEQFF. The CDR3 region has the DNA TGTGCCATCAGTGAGGGGGACCTAGCGGGGGATCTCAATGAGCAGTTCTTC.

The chain joins TRBV5-1 to TRBJ1-1; D perhaps matches TRBD1 (6 bases). CDR1 SGHRS and CDR2 YFSETQ come from the germline V gene. The V and J ends lost 3 bases and 4 bases respectively, with 16 bases between them. This CDR3 has 15 amino acids. CDR3: CASSYGQHGATEAFF. As DNA, the CDR3 is TGCGCCAGCAGCTACGGACAGCATGGGGCCACTGAAGCTTTCTTT.

The V and J genes are TRBV19 and TRBJ1-5; 7 bases are shared with TRBD1. Losses at the gene ends were 7 bases for V and 9 bases for J; bases not matched to a gene: 9. Germline loops: CDR1 LNHDA, CDR2 SQIVND (reference sequence). The CDR3 has 13 amino acids. DNA for the CDR3: TGTGCCAGTACCTCCTTACAGGGGAGGCCCCAGCATTTT. Protein: CASTSLQGRPQHF.

The chain couples TRBV5-5 to TRBJ1-4, with D perhaps matching TRBD1 (5 bases). The CDR3 is 14 amino acids. V lost 3 bases, J lost 5 bases, and 11 bases lay in between. Germline values: CDR1 SGHKS, CDR2 YYEKEE (reference sequence). The CDR3: CASSSDTLNEKLFF. DNA of the CDR3: TGTGCCAGCAGCTCGGACACCCTAAATGAAAAACTGTTTTTT.

This clone was seen just once. The chain has TRBV30 and TRBJ1-6; D not resolved. Germline CDR1 is GTSNPN and CDR2 is SVGIG (reference sequence). There are 15 residues in the CDR3. Trimming removed 2 bases at V and 10 bases at J, with 18 bases between. The CDR3, as DNA: TGTGCCTGGAGTTTCCTCGGGGAAAAGCGGTCACCCCTCCACTTT. It specifies CAWSFLGEKRSPLHF.

The V and J genes are TRBV2 and TRBJ1-3; 7 positions match TRBD1. J lost 0 bases, V lost 4 bases, and 9 bases had no gene match. The V gene's germline CDR1 is SNHLY and CDR2 FYNNEI. There are 17 residues in the CDR3. The CDR3 DNA sequence: TGTGCCAGCAGTGCCCGGACAGGCTCCATCTCTGGAAACACCATATATTTT. Translated, it gives CASSARTGSISGNTIYF.

The chain has TRBV10-3 and TRBJ1-3; D uncertain. CDR1 and CDR2 from the germline V gene are ENHRY and SYGVKD. CDR3 length equals 14 residues. Deletions cut 3 bases from V and 10 bases from J, with 16 bases between. CDR3 sequence (DNA): TGTGCCATCAGTGAACTCGACTACGTCAAAACCATATATTTT. As protein: CAISELDYVKTIYF.

This rearrangement joins TRBV14 to TRBJ2-1; D possibly corresponds to TRBD2 (5 bases). The CDR3 extends over 15 amino acids. CDR1 SGHDN and CDR2 FVKESK come from the germline V gene. Trimming removed 4 bases from V and 2 bases from J, with 12 bases in between. CDR3 sequence: CASSPFTGTYNEQFF. The CDR3 DNA is TGTGCCAGCAGCCCCTTTACGGGAACCTACAATGAGCAGTTCTTC.

The rearrangement joins TRBV19 to TRBJ1-1, with a weak D call TRBD1 (6 bases). The CDR3 loop spans 16 amino acids. V was clipped by 5 bases and J by 3 bases, with 19 bases between them. Germline lookup yields CDR1 LNHDA and CDR2 SQIVND (reference sequence). CDR3 DNA sequence: TGTGCCAGTAGTCTCCTACAGGGTTCAGGGGACACTGAAGCTTTCTTT. Protein sequence: CASSLLQGSGDTEAFF.

The gene calls are TRBV9 and TRBJ2-3; tentatively, D is TRBD2 (5 bases). CDR1 is SGDLS, CDR2 YYNGEE, per germline. The length of the CDR3 is 14 residues. V was shortened by 0 bases and J by 8 bases, with 13 bases between the two germline ends. Here the CDR3 DNA reads TGTGCCAGCAGCGTAGACGAAGACTATGGTACGCAGTATTTT. Translating gives CASSVDEDYGTQYF.

The chain uses TRBV29-1 and TRBJ2-1, with 11 bases that match TRBD2. The CDR3 has 14 residues. Germline loops: CDR1 SQVTM, CDR2 ANQGSEA. The trim removed 4 bases at V and 3 bases at J, leaving 2 bases unmatched. The CDR3 bases are TGCAGCGTTGGAGGGACTAGCGGCTACAATGAGCAGTTCTTC. Translating it yields CSVGGTSGYNEQFF.

V gene TRBV15 combines with J gene TRBJ1-5, with D perhaps TRBD1 (6 bases). The CDR3 spans 13 residues. Germline V lookup: CDR1 LNHNV, CDR2 YYDKDF (reference sequence). The ends were cut back, 2 bases at V and 7 bases at J, with 9 bases in the middle. CDR3 sequence reads: CATSRTGMQPQHF. DNA of the CDR3: TGTGCCACCAGCAGAACAGGGATGCAGCCCCAGCATTTT.

The CDR3 region is CASSLTGGSTYNEQFF. CDR3 nucleotide sequence: TGCGCCAGCAGTTTGACCGGCGGGAGCACCTACAATGAGCAGTTCTTC. The V and J genes are TRBV5-1 and TRBJ2-1; 7 nucleotides match TRBD2. Germline values: CDR1 SGHRS, CDR2 YFSETQ. The ends lost 5 bases at V and 2 bases at J; junction bases unmatched: 10. This CDR3 has 16 residues.